The clone carrying this T cell receptor (beta chain) has ten or more counts. This sample is drawn from a study of HIV-infected children after antiretroviral therapy interruption. Study at large: Samples from the continuous-treatment group were taken at weeks 0, 48 and 150.

Treatment of the sample: PENTA 11 planned treatment interruption arm or continuous ART arm. The CDR3 runs 12 residues. V lost 5 bases to trimming and J lost 5 bases, with 9 bases between them. Germline CDR1 LGHNT, CDR2 FRNRAP. A 3' RACE protocol on RNA, with unique molecular identifiers, produced the TCR library. Each CDR3 protein is one row after TCRdb ran MiXCR on the 3' RACE reads. The sample carries some 15,000 distinct CDR3 sequences, 3% to 4% recorded once. This chain connects TRBV12-5 to TRBJ2-5; no definite D call. The clonotype originates from a child between 2 and 17 years old with HIV. The material was CD45RA+ CD4+ T cells from PBMCs, obtained from a donor given antiretroviral therapy, either interrupted or continuous. The subset: naive CD4+ CD45RA+ CD45RO- T cells. In nucleotides, the CDR3 is TGTGCTAGTGGTAAAGTTGGGGAGACCCAGTACTTC. Protein sequence: CASGKVGETQYF.